What follows are 21 T cell receptor beta chains derived from one specimen sequenced in a study of T cells in Graves' hyperthyroidism and ophthalmopathy. RNA transcripts yielded amplified TCR beta CDR3 regions. First-round RT-PCR targeting the TCR CDR3 was performed with the HTBI primer set. TCRdb re-called the multiplex PCR reads through MiXCR, storing one row per CDR3 protein. In the table there are approximately 610,000 distinct CDR3 sequences, around 17% of which are singletons. The sequenced sample was blood. The receptors originated from a woman between 18 and 29 years old with Graves' hyperthyroidism.

This clonotype was recorded at least ten times. The CDR3 coding sequence is TGCAGTGCTACCGGGCGTAGTGATCAGCCCCAGCATTTT. Amino acid sequence: CSATGRSDQPQHF. The chain employs TRBV20-1 and TRBJ1-5; D uncertain. This CDR3 has 13 residues. V gave up 4 bases and J gave up 5 bases, with 12 bases separating them. Germline CDR1 and CDR2: DFQATT and SNEGSKA (reference sequence).

This clonotype was seen ten or more times. The chain combines TRBV7-2 with TRBJ2-1; 11 nucleotides agree with TRBD2. The CDR3 totals 18 residues. Germline CDR1 reads SGHTA; CDR2 reads FQGNSA. V was pared by 1 base and J by 7 bases, with 12 bases of the junction left unmatched. The CDR3 nucleotides are TGTGCCAGCAGCTTAGTTGGGCCCCTAGCGGGAGGTAGGAATGAGCAGTTCTTC. This gives the protein CASSLVGPLAGGRNEQFF.

The chain joins TRBV20-1 to TRBJ1-2, with 7 bases aligning to TRBD1. CDR3 length equals 13 residues. The V segment lost 6 bases and the J segment 4 bases; nucleotides outside the gene matches: 8. In germline, CDR1 is DFQATT, CDR2 SNEGSKA (reference sequence). CDR3 protein: CSANRGQLYGYTF. CDR3 nucleotides: TGCAGTGCCAACCGGGGACAGCTCTATGGCTACACCTTC.

This clonotype was recorded many times. The chain has TRBV20-1 and TRBJ2-5; 11 bases are shared with TRBD2. This CDR3 comprises 15 residues. The germline CDR1 and CDR2 sequences are DFQATT and SNEGSKA (reference sequence). The V segment lost 4 bases and the J segment 3 bases; nucleotides outside the gene matches: 7. The CDR3 nucleotides are TGCAGTGCTAAAAACCCGGGACTAGCGGAAGAGACCCAGTACTTC. Its protein product is CSAKNPGLAEETQYF.

This clonotype appeared a few times. This sequence joins TRBV5-6 and TRBJ2-7, with D possibly matching TRBD1 (6 bases). Germline V lookup: CDR1 SGHDT, CDR2 YYEEEE. Trimming left V 4 bases short and J 3 bases short, with 17 bases between. This CDR3 comprises 15 residues. This CDR3 is CASSAVGRGDYEQYF. The CDR3 region has the DNA TGTGCCAGCAGCGCCGTCGGCAGGGGCGACTACGAGCAGTACTTC.

This clonotype was detected many times. The V gene is TRBV7-2, the J gene TRBJ2-7; tentatively, D is TRBD2 (6 bases). V was shortened by 5 bases and J by 3 bases, with 14 bases between the two germline ends. The length of the CDR3 is 14 residues. Germline assignment: CDR1 SGHTA and CDR2 FQGNSA. Here the CDR3 DNA reads TGTGCCAGCAGCGCCCCGGGACTCCTCTACGAGCAGTACTTC. Translated, it gives CASSAPGLLYEQYF.

The sample holds many counts of this clonotype. The chain recombines TRBV2 with TRBJ1-2; no clear D gene. The V and J ends lost 10 bases and 2 bases respectively, with 11 bases between them. CDR1 and CDR2 from the germline V gene are SNHLY and FYNNEI. This CDR3 comprises 12 residues. Written as DNA, the CDR3 is TGTGCCATCCCCGGACGAAACTATGGCTACACCTTC. Protein sequence: CAIPGRNYGYTF.

This clonotype was observed a few times. The genes are TRBV7-2 and TRBJ2-7; 11 bases match TRBD2. Germline assignment: CDR1 SGHTA and CDR2 FQGNSA. The V gene end was trimmed by 0 bases and the J gene end by 4 bases; junction bases not matched to a gene: 5. The CDR3 spans 16 residues. The CDR3, as DNA: TGTGCCAGCAGCTTAGCTAGCGGGGGGGCCGGATACGAGCAGTACTTC. Its translation: CASSLASGGAGYEQYF.

This clonotype came up many times. V and J are TRBV27 and TRBJ2-3; D is tentatively TRBD1 or TRBD2 (5 bases each). Germline loops: CDR1 MNHEY, CDR2 SMNVEV (reference sequence). The CDR3 covers 19 residues. V was trimmed by 8 bases and J by 3 bases, leaving 30 bases between them. The CDR3 region is CASFPSYSGPPYGTDTQYF. CDR3 in DNA: TGTGCCAGCTTCCCTTCGTACTCGGGGCCCCCCTATGGGACAGATACGCAGTATTTT.

The chain links TRBV14 to TRBJ2-3; 15 bases are a match to TRBD2. The germline V gene has CDR1 SGHDN and CDR2 FVKESK. This CDR3 contains 18 residues. V shed 1 base, J shed 2 bases, and the junction held 4 bases outside the gene matches. In DNA, the CDR3 is TGTGCCAGCAGCCAAGGGAGGACTAGCGGGGGGGCCACAGATACGCAGTATTTT. It is translated as CASSQGRTSGGATDTQYF.

V is TRBV27 and J is TRBJ2-7; the match to TRBD2 covers 8 bases. CDR3 length: 20 residues. Germline V lookup: CDR1 MNHEY, CDR2 SMNVEV (reference sequence). J was trimmed by 3 bases and V by 5 bases; bases with no gene match: 24. This CDR3 reads CASSTGGGTRGMGGNYEQYF. Here the CDR3 DNA reads TGTGCCAGCAGTACCGGGGGGGGGACTAGGGGAATGGGGGGGAACTACGAGCAGTACTTC.

This clonotype is a singleton in its sample. This may come from a read error, since a much larger clone is one base off. The rearrangement links TRBV30 to TRBJ2-2; the match to TRBD1 covers 8 bases. The CDR3 length is 15 residues. The germline V gene encodes CDR1 GTSNPN and CDR2 SVGIG (reference sequence). CDR3 coding DNA: TGTGCCTGGATGCTTGGACAGGGCAACAGCGGGGAGCTGTTTTTT. Its translation: CAWMLGQGNSGELFF.

This clonotype showed up just a few times. V usage is TRBV10-3 and J usage is TRBJ2-7; D remains unclear. CDR3 length equals 13 residues. Per the germline V gene, CDR1 is ENHRY and CDR2 is SYGVKD. V was trimmed by 2 bases and J by 4 bases, leaving 9 bases between them. CDR3 sequence reads: CAISEETKYEQYF. The CDR3 DNA reads TGTGCCATCAGTGAGGAGACCAAATACGAGCAGTACTTC.

The chain recombines TRBV18 with TRBJ2-1; D uncertain. Per germline, CDR1 KGHSH and CDR2 LQKENI. V was trimmed by 4 bases and J by 1 base, leaving 14 bases between them. This CDR3 is built from 16 residues. The CDR3 is CASSREMTDSYNEQFF. For the CDR3, the DNA is TGTGCCAGCTCACGGGAAATGACGGATTCCTACAATGAGCAGTTCTTC.

With regard to this clonotype: One end of the junction is discordant with germline, which a read error may explain. This chain links TRBV2 with TRBJ1-5, with 7 bases fitting TRBD1. CDR1 and CDR2 (germline): SNHLY, FYNNEI. This CDR3 comprises 14 residues. The CDR3 coding sequence is TGTGCCAGCAGACTCGGGACAGAGAATCGGCCCCAGCATTTT. Its translation is CASRLGTENRPQHF.

In this sample, this clonotype turned up many times. This chain links TRBV7-9 with TRBJ2-7, with D perhaps being TRBD1 or TRBD2 (5 bases each). Germline CDR1 reads SEHNR; CDR2 reads FQNEAQ (reference sequence). V dropped 3 bases and J dropped 0 bases, with 9 bases sitting between them. This CDR3 is built from 14 residues. CDR3: CASSFPGSSYEQYF. In DNA, the CDR3 is TGTGCCAGCAGCTTCCCAGGGAGCTCCTACGAGCAGTACTTC.

This clonotype was counted many times. The chain is built from TRBV3-1 and TRBJ2-1; TRBD1 is a possible D gene (6 bases). Trimming removed 4 bases from V and 7 bases from J, with 17 bases in between. The CDR3 spans 15 residues. Germline CDR1 and CDR2: LGHDT and YNNKEL (reference sequence). CDR3 DNA: TGTGCCAGCAGCCCTCGGACAGAGAGTCGAAATGAGCAGTTCTTC. The encoded protein is CASSPRTESRNEQFF.

There are many counts of this clonotype. The rearrangement uses TRBV5-8 and TRBJ2-7, with D perhaps assigned TRBD1 or TRBD2 (5 bases each). V lost 1 base, J lost 2 bases, and 10 bases lay in between. Germline-derived CDR1 and CDR2 are SGHTS and YDEGEE. This CDR3 is built from 14 residues. In nucleotides, the CDR3 is TGTGCCAGCAGCTTGAGAGGGGTTCCCTACGAGCAGTACTTC. It specifies CASSLRGVPYEQYF.

This clonotype was counted ten times or more. This chain links TRBV3-1 with TRBJ2-1; 14 nucleotides match TRBD2. J was trimmed by 6 bases and V by 0 bases; bases with no gene match: 4. Germline V lookup: CDR1 LGHDT, CDR2 YNNKEL (reference sequence). The CDR3 contains 17 residues. In DNA, the CDR3 is TGTGCCAGCAGCCAAGAGCGAGGGACTAGCGGGGGCAATGAGCAGTTCTTC. Translated: CASSQERGTSGGNEQFF.

The chain links TRBV6-6 to TRBJ2-2, with TRBD2 identical over 7 bases. CDR3 length equals 17 residues. Germline assignment: CDR1 MNHNY and CDR2 SVGAGI (reference sequence). Trimming removed 2 bases from V and 3 bases from J; junction bases left unmatched: 9. CDR3 amino acids: CASSYEGGSGDTGELFF. In DNA, the CDR3 is TGTGCCAGCAGTTACGAAGGAGGGAGCGGGGACACCGGGGAGCTGTTTTTT.

This rearrangement joins TRBV25-1 to TRBJ1-2; 7 bases align to TRBD1. J gave up 4 bases and V 1 base, and 9 bases lay outside the gene matches. The CDR3 sequence is 16 residues long. Germline V gene lookup returns CDR1 MGHDK and CDR2 SYGVNS. The CDR3 here is CASSESMGQPIYGYTF. Here the CDR3 DNA reads TGTGCCAGCAGTGAATCGATGGGACAGCCCATCTATGGCTACACCTTC.